This T cell receptor beta chain was recovered during a study of cytomegalovirus exposure and HLA in healthy donors. This clone showed up just a few times. Use of 60 Vbeta and 13 Jbeta primers characterized the PCR. Assay used: immunoSEQ multiplex PCR; TCRdb lists only in-frame clones, some missing. The sample holds roughly 200,000 clones, about two thirds seen once. This receptor was taken from a man in his forties in good health and CMV-seropositive. Specimen: PBMCs.

In nucleotides, the CDR3 is TGTGCCAGTAGCCCAGGGGACGGAAACACCGGGGAGCTGTTTTTT. Protein product: CASSPGDGNTGELFF. V is TRBV19 and J is TRBJ2-2; D is perhaps TRBD1 (6 bases). This CDR3 has 15 amino acids. The germline gives CDR1 LNHDA, CDR2 SQIVND (reference sequence). V lost 6 bases and J 2 bases, leaving 13 bases between the germline ends.